This T cell receptor (beta chain) was documented in a study of T cells after yellow fever vaccination. This clonotype was counted only a few times. What it binds is not known. MiXCR, run by TCRdb on the 5' RACE reads, gives a single entry per CDR3 protein. The profile shows about 340,000 distinct CDR3 sequences, 9.5% to 15% of them singletons. Broader study findings: High-abundance clonotypes from the bulk population could contaminate FACS-sorted repertoires. Post-booster repertoires contained most primary-vaccination clones again (96% CD4, 85% to 90% CD8).

Germline V gene data show CDR1 as SGDLS and CDR2 as YYNGEE. This CDR3 comprises 14 residues. Trimming at V came to 2 bases and at J to 5 bases, leaving 1 base not matched to a gene. The sequenced sample was CD4+ T cells sorted from PBMCs, obtained 15 days after the yellow fever booster vaccination. This clonotype originated in a young man who received the YFV17D yellow fever vaccine. The J gene is TRBJ1-4, the V gene TRBV9, with 9 bases aligning to TRBD1. CDR3 region: CASSVDRGNEKLFF. The DNA for the CDR3 is TGTGCCAGCAGCGTGGACAGGGGAAATGAAAAACTGTTTTTT.